This T cell receptor beta chain was recovered during a study of blood T cell repertoires in COVID-19. Study-wide background: Spain, Italy and the United States supplied samples that represented acute and convalescent COVID-19. Sources were T cells, B-cell-depleted T cells, or PBMCs; the material itself was cDNA or gDNA.

Original methodology: The authors estimated nucleated cell counts from reference gene primer amplification. Generated by immunoSEQ multiplex PCR, the TCRdb table keeps only in-frame clones and is missing some. The V and J calls and clone size come from that table; D and trimming were worked out from the DNA. The sample carries tens of thousands of clones, 70% to 90% recorded once. The sample comprised peripheral blood. This TCR was recovered from a human donor with active COVID-19. The donor label of this sample is uncertain.

The CDR3 DNA reads as TGTGCCAGCCAGACTAGCGGGGCTTACAATGAGCAGTTCTTC. It is translated as CASQTSGAYNEQFF. The chain carries TRBV28 and TRBJ2-1; 11 positions agree with TRBD2. V lost 8 bases and J lost 4; bases outside the gene matches: 4. From germline, CDR1 is MDHEN and CDR2 SYDVKM. The CDR3 length is 14 residues.